These T cell receptor beta chains were read from a single sample in a study of metastatic and nonmetastatic thyroid tumors. With MiXCR, TCRdb reprocessed the PCR reads. Of about 17,000 clones listed, about 27% were seen once; the top ten hold roughly a sixth. The sample consisted of tumor tissue. These receptors were collected from a female donor with papillary thyroid cancer or a benign thyroid nodule (not recorded which). Some clones in this sample may be carry-over from other donors' samples. CDR3s include the opening cysteine and the closing phenylalanine or tryptophan. Each record gives: J gene, V gene, D gene, clone size, CDR3 protein, CDR3 DNA. The D gene is left open where the match is weak. The size of a clone is reported for some rows only, either as once, few or many, or as a class for expanded clones.

J: TRBJ2-7
V: TRBV24-1
D: -
size: medium-sized
CDR3: CATSDPRQGNDEQYF
DNA: TGTGCCACCAGTGACCCCAGGCAGGGGAATGACGAGCAGTACTTC

J: TRBJ2-7
V: TRBV7-8
D: -
size: -
CDR3: CASSSSGEMYEQYF
DNA: TGTGCCAGCAGCTCCTCGGGGGAGATGTACGAGCAGTACTTC

J: TRBJ2-7
V: TRBV28
D: -
size: few
CDR3: CASSLQGIYEQYF
DNA: TGTGCCAGCAGCCTACAGGGTATCTACGAGCAGTACTTC

J: TRBJ2-5
V: TRBV5-4
D: -
size: few
CDR3: CASSLRLEQETQYF
DNA: TGTGCCAGCAGCCTTCGACTAGAGCAAGAGACCCAGTACTTC

J: TRBJ2-7
V: TRBV7-2
D: TRBD1
size: medium-sized
CDR3: CASSDVLSGQGYYEQYF
DNA: TGTGCCAGCAGCGATGTCCTTTCGGGACAGGGGTACTACGAGCAGTACTTC

J: TRBJ2-1
V: TRBV6-2/TRBV6-3
D: -
size: -
CDR3: CASRRERALNEQFF
DNA: TGTGCCAGCAGACGCGAGAGGGCCCTCAATGAGCAGTTCTTC

J: TRBJ2-6
V: TRBV27
D: -
size: -
CDR3: CASSLVWHPSGANVLTF
DNA: TGTGCCAGCAGTTTAGTTTGGCACCCATCTGGGGCCAACGTCCTGACTTTC

J: TRBJ2-7
V: TRBV20-1
D: -
size: many
CDR3: CSAGLDSTYEQYF
DNA: TGCAGTGCTGGTCTCGACTCAACCTACGAGCAGTACTTC

J: TRBJ2-3
V: TRBV5-1
D: -
size: -
CDR3: CASRFSVSLASISTDTQYF
DNA: TGCGCCAGCAGGTTCTCCGTTTCCCTAGCGTCTATTAGCACAGATACGCAGTATTTT

J: TRBJ1-5
V: TRBV20-1
D: -
size: many
CDR3: CSASLPETYSNQPQHF
DNA: TGCAGTGCCTCCCTTCCGGAGACATATAGCAATCAGCCCCAGCATTTT

J: TRBJ1-3
V: TRBV15
D: -
size: medium-sized
CDR3: CATSRDRGNTIYF
DNA: TGTGCCACCAGCAGAGACCGGGGAAACACCATATATTTT

J: TRBJ2-7
V: TRBV11-2
D: TRBD2
size: -
CDR3: CASISTILAGEQYF
DNA: TGTGCCAGCATCTCCACGATCCTAGCGGGCGAGCAGTACTTC

J: TRBJ1-2
V: TRBV5-1
D: -
size: few
CDR3: CASSYFVQQAYGYTF
DNA: TGCGCCAGCAGCTACTTCGTTCAGCAGGCCTATGGCTACACCTTC

J: TRBJ1-1
V: TRBV6-2/TRBV6-3
D: -
size: -
CDR3: CASSSISYTEAFF
DNA: TGTGCCAGCAGTTCCATCAGCTACACTGAAGCTTTCTTT

J: TRBJ2-2
V: TRBV28
D: TRBD2
size: many
CDR3: CASSSSGRGTGELFF
DNA: TGTGCCAGCAGTTCTAGCGGGAGAGGAACCGGGGAGCTGTTTTTT

J: TRBJ2-6
V: TRBV12-3/TRBV12-4
D: TRBD1
size: few
CDR3: CASRLNRDSGYGANVLTF
DNA: TGTGCCAGCAGACTTAACCGGGACAGCGGCTATGGGGCCAACGTCCTGACTTTC

J: TRBJ1-2
V: TRBV19
D: -
size: -
CDR3: CASSFPTGSGYTF
DNA: TGTGCCAGTAGTTTCCCGACAGGAAGTGGCTACACCTTC

J: TRBJ1-6
V: TRBV7-8
D: -
size: -
CDR3: CASSLVNSPLHF
DNA: TGTGCCAGCAGCTTAGTAAATTCACCCCTCCACTTT

J: TRBJ2-2
V: TRBV7-9
D: -
size: many
CDR3: CASSWGSANTGELFF
DNA: TGTGCCAGCAGCTGGGGGTCGGCGAACACCGGGGAGCTGTTTTTT

J: TRBJ2-2
V: TRBV3-1
D: -
size: many
CDR3: CASSQAAEGELFF
DNA: TGTGCCAGCAGCCAAGCGGCGGAAGGGGAGCTGTTTTTT

J: TRBJ2-7
V: TRBV7-8
D: TRBD1
size: few
CDR3: CASSLDLGTGRHEQYF
DNA: TGTGCCAGCAGCCTCGATCTGGGGACAGGGCGACACGAGCAGTACTTC

J: TRBJ2-7
V: TRBV27
D: TRBD2
size: once
CDR3: CASSSSVGKTSGYDQIYGQYF
DNA: TGTGCCAGCAGTTCATCAGTGGGAAAGACTAGCGGCTATGACCAAATTTACGGGCAGTACTTC

J: TRBJ1-2
V: TRBV7-9
D: -
size: many
CDR3: CASSLDLSTVYGYTF
DNA: TGTGCCAGCAGCTTAGATTTGTCGACAGTCTATGGCTACACCTTC

J: TRBJ2-1
V: TRBV11-2
D: TRBD2
size: few
CDR3: CASSFSSPVLALNNEQFF
DNA: TGTGCCAGCAGCTTTTCCTCCCCGGTACTAGCGCTGAACAATGAGCAGTTCTTC

J: TRBJ1-5
V: TRBV6-1
D: -
size: -
CDR3: CASNPGGHLNQPQHF
DNA: TGTGCCAGCAACCCGGGGGGACACCTCAATCAGCCCCAGCATTTT

J: TRBJ2-5
V: TRBV20-1
D: TRBD1
size: many
CDR3: CSARENRAGGYQETQYF
DNA: TGCAGTGCTAGAGAAAACCGGGCAGGGGGCTACCAAGAGACCCAGTACTTC

J: TRBJ2-3
V: TRBV11-2
D: -
size: -
CDR3: CASSTWPTSPTDTQYF
DNA: TGTGCCAGCAGCACCTGGCCAACTAGCCCCACAGATACGCAGTATTTT

J: TRBJ1-1
V: TRBV6-1
D: -
size: medium-sized
CDR3: CASSLGTLNTEAFF
DNA: TGTGCCAGCAGTCTAGGGACACTGAACACTGAAGCTTTCTTT

J: TRBJ1-1
V: TRBV19
D: -
size: -
CDR3: CASSIDLGWTEAFF
DNA: TGTGCCAGTAGTATAGATCTGGGGTGGACTGAAGCTTTCTTT

J: TRBJ2-1
V: TRBV20-1
D: TRBD2
size: -
CDR3: CSAGTSGSHNKQFF
DNA: TGCAGTGCCGGGACTAGCGGGAGTCACAATAAGCAGTTCTTC

J: TRBJ2-7
V: TRBV2
D: TRBD2
size: many
CDR3: CASTSGGGEQYF
DNA: TGTGCCAGCACCTCGGGGGGGGGGGAGCAGTACTTC